Each of the 5 T cell receptor beta chains below was sequenced from the same sample in a study of cytotoxic CD8 clonotypes in ibrutinib-treated CLL. Data came from immunoSEQ multiplex PCR; TCRdb stores just in-frame clones and leaves some out. The top ten hold approximately 2% of the sample, which has 130,000 or so clones, around 85% seen once. Sequenced here: PBMCs, sampled after 24 months of ibrutinib treatment. The receptor set was obtained from a human donor with chronic lymphocytic leukemia.

The chain has TRBV5-1 and TRBJ2-1; 8 nucleotides agree with TRBD1. The CDR3 covers 15 residues. The V segment lost 0 bases and the J segment 4 bases; nucleotides outside the gene matches: 3. Germline V CDR1 and CDR2: SGHRS, YFSETQ. The chain's CDR3 is CASSLGDRGYNEQFF. The DNA for the CDR3 is TGCGCCAGCAGCTTGGGAGACAGGGGATACAATGAGCAGTTCTTC.

The count of this clone is one. The V and J genes are TRBV28 and TRBJ2-1; 8 bases are a match to TRBD2. V was clipped by 7 bases and J by 3 bases; unmatched bases: 11. The CDR3 is 16 residues long. Germline V gene data show CDR1 as MDHEN and CDR2 as SYDVKM. The CDR3 region has the DNA TGTGCCAGCACCTCCCCCGGGACTAGTGTCTACAATGAGCAGTTCTTC. Amino acids: CASTSPGTSVYNEQFF.

This rearrangement joins TRBV6-4 to TRBJ2-6; D possibly uses TRBD1 or TRBD2 (5 bases each). Germline V CDR1 and CDR2: MRHNA, SNTAGT. This CDR3 region has 17 residues. V gave up 6 bases and J gave up 4 bases, with 19 bases separating them. The CDR3 region has the DNA TGTGCCAGCAGCCGGGACGCCAACCCCGCGGGGGCCAACGTCCTGACTTTC. Its protein is CASSRDANPAGANVLTF.

This chain uses TRBV28 with TRBJ2-7, with D perhaps given as TRBD1 or TRBD2 (5 bases each). V was shortened by 2 bases and J by 4 bases, with 15 bases between the two germline ends. Germline V gives CDR1 MDHEN, CDR2 SYDVKM. This CDR3 has 15 residues. The CDR3 protein is CASSLRLPGTYEQYF. CDR3 DNA sequence: TGTGCCAGCAGTTTAAGGCTCCCCGGGACGTACGAGCAGTACTTC.

The chain carries TRBV28 and TRBJ2-1; 10 bases map to TRBD2. This CDR3 contains 18 residues. Trimming at V came to 7 bases and at J to 6 bases, leaving 18 bases not matched to a gene. The germline V gene encodes CDR1 MDHEN and CDR2 SYDVKM. CDR3 residues: CASNIGLAVGRILNEQFF. The CDR3 nucleotides read TGTGCCAGCAATATAGGACTAGCGGTGGGCCGAATTCTCAATGAGCAGTTCTTC.